This T cell receptor (beta chain) was captured in a study of control samples from healthy donors and cancer patients. Trimming took 5 bases from V and 3 from J; bases not matched to a gene: 2. Germline CDR1 MNHEY, CDR2 SVGAGI. CDR3 length: 14 residues. The data were produced by immunoSEQ multiplex PCR, yet TCRdb's version contains in-frame clones alone and is incomplete. The sample has 150,000 to 200,000 clones, 91% seen once. Sequencing input: blood. The chain combines TRBV6-5 with TRBJ1-2; 11 bases are shared with TRBD1. This clonotype originated in a woman in her twenties or thirties in good health. CDR3 nucleotide sequence: TGTGCCAGCAGTAGGGACAGGGGGGACTATGGCTACACCTTC. Translated, it gives CASSRDRGDYGYTF.